One sample yielded the 4 T cell receptor beta chains listed below, sequenced in a study of cytomegalovirus exposure and HLA in healthy donors. The primer mix had 60 Vbeta and 13 Jbeta primers. Using immunoSEQ multiplex PCR, the repertoire was profiled, and TCRdb retains in-frame clones only, with some absent. The sample includes under 200,000 clones. The specimen was PBMCs. The receptor source for this set is a man aged 25-45 years in good health and CMV-seronegative.

V is TRBV6-1 and J is TRBJ2-7; D is possibly TRBD2 (6 bases). The CDR3 consists of 16 residues. Germline V gene lookup returns CDR1 MNHNS and CDR2 SASEGT. The V end lost 3 bases, the J end lost 3 bases, and 18 bases lay between the germline ends. CDR3 DNA: TGTGCCAGCAGTGATCGGAGGGCGGCCTGGGACTACGAGCAGTACTTC. Its protein product is CASSDRRAAWDYEQYF.

J is TRBJ2-7 and V is TRBV27, with 12 bases fitting TRBD2. J was trimmed by 4 bases and V by 1 base; bases with no gene match: 5. This CDR3 contains 16 residues. The germline CDR1 and CDR2 sequences are MNHEY and SMNVEV (reference sequence). The CDR3 spells CASSLLLAGGPYEQYF. In DNA, the CDR3 is TGTGCCAGCAGTTTATTGCTAGCGGGAGGGCCATACGAGCAGTACTTC.

V is TRBV28 and J is TRBJ1-2; maybe TRBD1 (6 bases). Per the germline V gene, CDR1 is MDHEN and CDR2 is SYDVKM. Trimming cost V 7 bases and J 5 bases, with 17 bases left between them. CDR3 length: 14 residues. The DNA of the CDR3 is TGTGCCAGCAACAAGCCAGACAGGCTATATGGCTACACCTTC. Residues: CASNKPDRLYGYTF.

This rearrangement joins TRBV4-3 to TRBJ1-1, with D tentatively TRBD1 (6 bases). CDR3 length equals 16 residues. CDR1 and CDR2 from the germline V gene are LGHNA and YSLEER. V lost 3 bases to trimming and J lost 7 bases, with 21 bases between them. The CDR3 is CASSHHYRDSAVEAFF. The CDR3, as DNA: TGCGCCAGCAGCCACCACTACAGGGATTCGGCGGTTGAAGCTTTCTTT.